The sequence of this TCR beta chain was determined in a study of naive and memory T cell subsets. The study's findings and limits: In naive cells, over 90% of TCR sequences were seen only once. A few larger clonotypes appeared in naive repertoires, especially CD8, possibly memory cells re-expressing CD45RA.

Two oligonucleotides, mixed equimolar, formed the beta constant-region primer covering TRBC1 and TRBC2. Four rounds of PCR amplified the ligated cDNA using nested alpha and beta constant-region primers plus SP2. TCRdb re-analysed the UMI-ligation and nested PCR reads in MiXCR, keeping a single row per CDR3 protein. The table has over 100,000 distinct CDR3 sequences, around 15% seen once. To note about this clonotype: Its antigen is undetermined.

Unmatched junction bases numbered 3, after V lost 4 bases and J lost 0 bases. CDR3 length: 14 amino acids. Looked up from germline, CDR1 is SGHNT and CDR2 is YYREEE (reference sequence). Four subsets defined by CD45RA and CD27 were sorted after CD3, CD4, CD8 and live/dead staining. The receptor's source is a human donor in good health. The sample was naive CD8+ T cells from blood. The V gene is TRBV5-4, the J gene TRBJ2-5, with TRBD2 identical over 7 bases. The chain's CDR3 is CASSRRGDQETQYF. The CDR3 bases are TGTGCCAGCAGCCGACGGGGGGACCAAGAGACCCAGTACTTC.